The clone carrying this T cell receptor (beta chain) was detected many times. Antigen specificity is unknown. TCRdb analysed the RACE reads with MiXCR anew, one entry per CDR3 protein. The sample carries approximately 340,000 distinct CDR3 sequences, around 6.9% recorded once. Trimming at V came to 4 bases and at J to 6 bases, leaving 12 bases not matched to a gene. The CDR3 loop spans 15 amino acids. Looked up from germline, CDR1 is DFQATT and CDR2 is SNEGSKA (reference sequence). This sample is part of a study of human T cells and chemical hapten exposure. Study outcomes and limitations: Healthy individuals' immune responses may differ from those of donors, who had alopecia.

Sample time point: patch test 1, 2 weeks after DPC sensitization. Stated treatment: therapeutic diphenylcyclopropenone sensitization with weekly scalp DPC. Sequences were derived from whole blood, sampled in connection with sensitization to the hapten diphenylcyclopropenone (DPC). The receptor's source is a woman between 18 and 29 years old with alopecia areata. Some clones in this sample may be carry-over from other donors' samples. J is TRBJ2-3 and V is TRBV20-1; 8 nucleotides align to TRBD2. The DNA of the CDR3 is TGCAGTGCTACCGGCGGGGGGCCCCCTGGGGATACGCAGTATTTT. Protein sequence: CSATGGGPPGDTQYF.